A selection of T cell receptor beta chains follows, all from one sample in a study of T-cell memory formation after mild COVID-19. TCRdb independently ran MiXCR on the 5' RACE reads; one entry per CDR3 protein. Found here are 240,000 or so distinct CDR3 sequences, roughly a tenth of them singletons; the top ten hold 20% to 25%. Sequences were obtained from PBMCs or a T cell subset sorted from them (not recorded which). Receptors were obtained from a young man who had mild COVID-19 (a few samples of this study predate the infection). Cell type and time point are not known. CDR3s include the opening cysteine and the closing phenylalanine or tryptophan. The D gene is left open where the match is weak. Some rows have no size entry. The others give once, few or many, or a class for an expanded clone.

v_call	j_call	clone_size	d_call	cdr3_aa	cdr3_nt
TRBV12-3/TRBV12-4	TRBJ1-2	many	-	CASKADWLYGYTF	TGTGCCAGCAAAGCAGACTGGTTGTATGGCTACACCTTC
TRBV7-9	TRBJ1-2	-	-	CASDYGYTF	TGTGCCAGTGACTATGGCTACACCTTC
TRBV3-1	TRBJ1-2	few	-	CASSQGMLAGYTF	TGTGCCAGCAGCCAAGGTATGTTAGCTGGCTACACCTTC
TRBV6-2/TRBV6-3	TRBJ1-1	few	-	CASSYSQRASREAFF	TGTGCCAGCAGTTACTCCCAAAGGGCGTCTAGGGAAGCTTTCTTT
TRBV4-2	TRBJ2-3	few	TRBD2	CASSQDPAGGTDTQYF	TGTGCCAGCAGCCAAGATCCAGCGGGAGGCACAGATACGCAGTATTTT
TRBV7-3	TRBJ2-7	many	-	CASSPAESYEQYF	TGTGCCAGCAGCCCCGCCGAGTCTTACGAGCAGTACTTC
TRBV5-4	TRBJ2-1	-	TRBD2	CASSLDPGGSYNEQFF	TGTGCCAGCAGCTTGGATCCGGGGGGATCCTACAATGAGCAGTTCTTC
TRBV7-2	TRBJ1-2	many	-	CASSLGRLDGYTF	TGTGCCAGCAGCTTAGGCCGGTTGGATGGCTACACCTTC
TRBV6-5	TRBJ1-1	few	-	CASIGGLGGGTEAFF	TGTGCCAGCATCGGGGGCCTAGGAGGAGGGACTGAAGCTTTCTTT
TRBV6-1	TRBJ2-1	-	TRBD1	CASSVQGASYNEQFF	TGTGCCAGCAGTGTCCAGGGGGCATCCTACAATGAGCAGTTCTTC
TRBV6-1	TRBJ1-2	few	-	CASSEAPVVGQNYGYTF	TGTGCCAGCAGTGAAGCTCCTGTCGTAGGACAAAACTATGGCTACACCTTC
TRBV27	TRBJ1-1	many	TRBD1	CASRGTGKTEAFF	TGTGCCAGCCGGGGGACAGGGAAGACTGAAGCTTTCTTT
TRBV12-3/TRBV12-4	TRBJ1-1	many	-	CASNVRKNTEAFF	TGTGCCAGCAACGTAAGAAAGAACACTGAAGCTTTCTTT
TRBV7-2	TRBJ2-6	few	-	CASSVRILFYSGANVLTF	TGTGCCAGCAGCGTTAGGATCCTCTTTTACTCTGGGGCCAACGTCCTGACTTTC
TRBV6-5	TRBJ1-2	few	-	CASSPGRGFGYTF	TGTGCCAGCAGTCCCGGTAGGGGGTTTGGCTACACCTTC
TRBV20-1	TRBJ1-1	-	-	CRLGDMNTEAFF	TGCAGGTTGGGTGACATGAACACTGAAGCTTTCTTT
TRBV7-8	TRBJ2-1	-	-	CASSLTGLLNEQFF	TGTGCCAGCAGCTTAACCGGACTACTCAATGAGCAGTTCTTC
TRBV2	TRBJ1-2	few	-	CASKPDRLYGYTF	TGTGCCAGCAAACCGGACAGACTTTATGGCTACACCTTC
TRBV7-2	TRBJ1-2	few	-	CASSFGRINYGYTF	TGTGCCAGCAGCTTTGGACGGATAAACTATGGCTACACCTTC
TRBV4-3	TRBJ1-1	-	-	CASSQVGKGLNTEAFF	TGCGCCAGCAGCCAAGTAGGGAAGGGGTTGAACACTGAAGCTTTCTTT
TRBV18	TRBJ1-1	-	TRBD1	CASSLGTALTEAFF	TGTGCCAGCTCACTTGGGACAGCCCTCACTGAAGCTTTCTTT
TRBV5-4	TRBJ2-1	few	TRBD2	CASSLELAGGPSNEQFF	TGTGCCAGCAGCTTGGAACTAGCGGGGGGGCCGTCCAATGAGCAGTTCTTC
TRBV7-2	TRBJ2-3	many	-	CASSLSGATDTQYF	TGTGCCAGCAGCTTATCGGGGGCCACAGATACGCAGTATTTT
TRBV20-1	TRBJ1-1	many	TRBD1	CSARDRTNTEAFF	TGCAGTGCTAGGGACAGGACGAACACTGAAGCTTTCTTT
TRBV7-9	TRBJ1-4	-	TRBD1	CASSQSGQGNEKLFF	TGTGCCAGCAGCCAATCGGGACAGGGCAATGAAAAACTGTTTTTT
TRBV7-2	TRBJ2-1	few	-	CASSSGAEQFF	TGTGCCAGCAGCTCTGGGGCTGAGCAGTTCTTC
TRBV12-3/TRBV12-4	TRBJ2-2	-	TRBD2	CASSFGGASGELFF	TGTGCCAGCAGTTTCGGGGGGGCAAGCGGGGAGCTGTTTTTT
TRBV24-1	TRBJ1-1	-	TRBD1	CATSGGQGDTEAFF	TGTGCCACCAGTGGGGGACAGGGGGACACTGAAGCTTTCTTT
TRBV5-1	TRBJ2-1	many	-	CASSLEPNNEQFF	TGCGCCAGCAGCTTGGAGCCAAACAATGAGCAGTTCTTC
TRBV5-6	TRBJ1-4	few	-	CASSRGPNEKLFF	TGTGCCAGCAGCAGGGGCCCCAATGAAAAACTGTTTTTT
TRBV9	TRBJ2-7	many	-	CASSGTSGEQYF	TGTGCCAGCAGCGGAACTAGTGGCGAGCAGTACTTC
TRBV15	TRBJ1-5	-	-	CATSRESQGYQPQHF	TGTGCCACCAGCAGAGAATCGCAGGGTTACCAGCCCCAGCATTTT
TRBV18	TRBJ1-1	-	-	CASSPQVPNTEAFF	TGTGCCAGCTCACCGCAGGTACCGAACACTGAAGCTTTCTTT
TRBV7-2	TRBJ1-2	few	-	CASSAPGSDYGYTF	TGTGCCAGCAGCGCACCAGGGTCCGACTATGGCTACACCTTC
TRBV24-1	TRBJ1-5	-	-	CATSDLPNQPQHF	TGTGCCACCAGTGATTTGCCCAATCAGCCCCAGCATTTT
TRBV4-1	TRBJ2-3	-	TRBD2	CASSPRGGRTDTQYF	TGCGCCAGCAGCCCTCGGGGGGGCCGCACAGATACGCAGTATTTT
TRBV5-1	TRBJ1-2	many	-	CASSYFGDEDGYTF	TGCGCCAGCAGCTATTTCGGGGATGAGGATGGCTACACCTTC
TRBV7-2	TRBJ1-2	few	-	CASSFDPPGGTYGYTF	TGTGCCAGCAGCTTCGACCCCCCCGGAGGGACTTATGGCTACACCTTC
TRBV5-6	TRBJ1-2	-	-	CASSLTVTSGGYTF	TGTGCCAGCAGCTTGACAGTGACTTCGGGTGGCTACACCTTC
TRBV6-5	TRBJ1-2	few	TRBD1	CASSMTGPNYGYTF	TGTGCCAGCAGTATGACAGGGCCCAACTATGGCTACACCTTC
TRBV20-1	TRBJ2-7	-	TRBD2	CSARAAGVSYEQYF	TGCAGTGCTAGAGCAGCGGGGGTGTCGTACGAGCAGTACTTC
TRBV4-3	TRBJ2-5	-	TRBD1	CASSQGPVTGGETQYF	TGCGCCAGCAGCCAAGGTCCGGTTACAGGGGGTGAGACCCAGTACTTC
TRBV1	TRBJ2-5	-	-	CTSSQDRGLAGGETQYF	TGCACCAGCAGCCAAGATCGAGGTCTAGCGGGGGGGGAGACCCAGTACTTC
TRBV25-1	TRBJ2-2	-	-	CASSAERGSANTGELFF	TGTGCCAGCAGTGCCGAGAGGGGCAGCGCGAACACCGGGGAGCTGTTTTTT